Shown below are 8 T cell receptor beta chains from a single sample sequenced in a study of response to subunit inactivated influenza vaccine. In TCRdb, the RT-PCR reads were re-called with MiXCR into one record per CDR3 protein. The table has some 500,000 distinct CDR3 sequences, less than 30% seen once. Material: CD4+ T cells sorted from PBMCs, obtained approximately 5 days after vaccination. The receptors here all came from a man aged 50 to 59 who received an inactivated influenza vaccine.

The chain is built from TRBV4-3 and TRBJ2-6; possibly TRBD1 for D (6 bases). The germline V gene has CDR1 LGHNA and CDR2 YSLEER. V dropped 3 bases and J dropped 0 bases, with 21 bases sitting between them. This CDR3 has 20 residues. CDR3 nucleotide sequence: TGCGCCAGCAGCCACCGCGCCGGACAGACCCAAGCCTCTGGGGCCAACGTCCTGACTTTC. As protein: CASSHRAGQTQASGANVLTF.

In this sample, this clonotype turned up a few times. The rearrangement uses TRBV5-1 and TRBJ1-1; 7 nucleotides match TRBD1. V lost 0 bases and J lost 1; bases outside the gene matches: 3. The germline V gene has CDR1 SGHRS and CDR2 YFSETQ. The CDR3 sequence is 15 residues long. The CDR3 region is CASSLEGQKNTEAFF. CDR3 in DNA: TGCGCCAGCAGCTTGGAGGGACAGAAGAACACTGAAGCTTTCTTT.

Many counts were recorded for this clonotype. The genes are TRBV12-3 or TRBV12-4 and TRBJ2-2; 14 bases map to TRBD2. The CDR3 contains 15 residues. The V segment lost 5 bases and the J segment 6 bases; nucleotides outside the gene matches: 2. CDR3 in amino acids: CASSTGLAGAGELFF. For the CDR3, the DNA is TGTGCCAGCAGTACGGGACTAGCGGGAGCCGGGGAGCTGTTTTTT.

This clonotype was recorded a few times. The chain has TRBV15 and TRBJ2-1, with D perhaps being TRBD1 or TRBD2 (5 bases each). Trimming stripped 1 base from V and 8 bases from J, with 21 bases between. The CDR3 length is 17 residues. Per the germline V gene, CDR1 is LNHNV and CDR2 is YYDKDF (reference sequence). Here the CDR3 DNA reads TGTGCCACCAGCAGAGGAGGGGCAGAGGGGCGTTGGTATGAGCAGTTCTTC. Amino acids: CATSRGGAEGRWYEQFF.

The rearrangement uses TRBV3-1 and TRBJ1-2; D not resolved. Per the germline V gene, CDR1 is LGHDT and CDR2 is YNNKEL (reference sequence). This CDR3 is built from 13 residues. Trimming took 4 bases from V and 7 from J, leaving 13 bases between them. CDR3 in DNA: TGTGCCAGCAGCCTCGACACCTCGGGTGGCTACACCTTC. Translation: CASSLDTSGGYTF.

The rearrangement joins TRBV5-1 to TRBJ1-2; 10 nucleotides line up with TRBD1. Losses at the gene ends were 3 bases for V and 4 bases for J; bases not matched to a gene: 6. The CDR3 loop spans 15 amino acids. Looked up from germline, CDR1 is SGHRS and CDR2 is YFSETQ. CDR3 coding DNA: TGCGCCAGCAGCTCCTTGACAGGGGGCAGCTATGGCTACACCTTC. Translating it yields CASSSLTGGSYGYTF. Together with reference TRBV5-1 and TRBJ1-2, the CDR3 gives the full variable domain: KAGVTQTPRYLIKTRGQQVTLSCSPISGHRSVSWYQQTPGQGLQFLFEYFSETQRNKGNFPGRFSGRQFSNSRSEMNVSTLELGDSALYLCASSSLTGGSYGYTFGSGTRLTVV.

This clonotype was seen more than once but under ten times. The chain combines TRBV2 with TRBJ2-1; TRBD2 matches at 10 bases. The CDR3 is 13 residues long. Trimming at V came to 10 bases and at J to 2 bases, leaving 2 bases not matched to a gene. In germline, CDR1 is SNHLY, CDR2 FYNNEI. CDR3 amino acids: CAIGLAAYNEQFF. CDR3 bases: TGTGCCATCGGACTAGCGGCCTACAATGAGCAGTTCTTC.

The sample holds a few counts of this clonotype. This rearrangement joins TRBV3-1 to TRBJ2-2, with D hard to call. Trimming took 0 bases from V and 7 from J, leaving 12 bases between them. The CDR3 has 15 residues. Germline V CDR1 and CDR2: LGHDT, YNNKEL (reference sequence). CDR3 sequence reads: CASSQDLIDGGELFF. CDR3 coding DNA: TGTGCCAGCAGCCAAGATTTGATTGATGGCGGGGAGCTGTTTTTT.